The 8 T cell receptor beta chains below come from one sample, sequenced in a study of T cells in Graves' hyperthyroidism and ophthalmopathy. Amplification yielded TCR beta CDR3 regions, with RNA transcripts as the source. An initial round of RT-PCR targeting the TCR CDR3 relied on the HTBI primer set. TCRdb reanalysed the multiplex PCR reads using MiXCR and keeps one entry per CDR3 protein. The sample shows over 200,000 distinct CDR3 sequences, around 18% of them seen only once. Input material: blood. These receptors were taken from a man in his forties with Graves' hyperthyroidism.

This clonotype was seen ten or more times. The V gene is TRBV6-2 or TRBV6-3, the J gene TRBJ2-3; 7 nucleotides line up with TRBD1. Germline-derived CDR1 and CDR2 are MNHEY and SVGEGT. Trimming at V came to 10 bases and at J to 2 bases, leaving 6 bases not matched to a gene. The CDR3 is 13 residues long. In nucleotides, the CDR3 is TGTGCCATCGGGACAGCCTACACAGATACGCAGTATTTT. This encodes CAIGTAYTDTQYF.

This clonotype showed up just a few times. J is TRBJ1-2 and V is TRBV28; no definite D call. This CDR3 spans 13 amino acids. Trimming removed 6 bases at V and 4 bases at J, with 12 bases between. Per the germline V gene, CDR1 is MDHEN and CDR2 is SYDVKM. Here the CDR3 DNA reads TGTGCCAGCAGCGCCCTCTATTCCTATGGCTACACCTTC. Its translation: CASSALYSYGYTF.

This clonotype was observed at least ten times. The chain combines TRBV30 with TRBJ2-7, with 8 nucleotides matching TRBD1. Germline loops: CDR1 GTSNPN, CDR2 SVGIG (reference sequence). The CDR3 has 13 residues. Germline trimming cut 5 bases from V and 0 bases from J; bases unmatched to any gene: 3. The DNA of the CDR3 is TGTGCCTGGGCGGGACAGGACTCCTACGAGCAGTACTTC. Translating gives CAWAGQDSYEQYF.

At least ten counts were recorded for this clonotype. The CDR3 bases are TGTGCCAGCAGTCGTAGCGGATTAGCAGAGACCCAGTACTTC. It codes for CASSRSGLAETQYF. The chain carries TRBV9 and TRBJ2-5; TRBD2 might be the D (6 bases). This CDR3 contains 14 residues. Germline CDR1 reads SGDLS; CDR2 reads YYNGEE. V lost 5 bases and J lost 4, with 15 bases in between.

This clonotype was seen repeatedly, ten times or more. The chain couples TRBV13 to TRBJ2-5; 12 bases agree with TRBD2. Germline values: CDR1 PRHDT, CDR2 FYEKMQ (reference sequence). The ends lost 0 bases at V and 4 bases at J; junction bases unmatched: 0. The CDR3 is 15 amino acids. The CDR3 nucleotides are TGTGCCAGCAGCTTAGGACTAGCGGGGGGAGAGACCCAGTACTTC. Protein sequence: CASSLGLAGGETQYF.

The chain recombines TRBV12-3 or TRBV12-4 with TRBJ2-5; 7 nucleotides align to TRBD2. The CDR3 runs 18 residues. Germline trimming cut 8 bases from V and 2 bases from J; bases unmatched to any gene: 20. CDR3 sequence (DNA): TGTGCCAGCTCACCAACAACCCGCTTGACTAGCAGACAAGAGACCCAGTACTTC. Its translation is CASSPTTRLTSRQETQYF.

In its sample, this clonotype was seen many times. The chain is built from TRBV6-1 and TRBJ2-5; D is possibly TRBD1 (6 bases). Between the trimmed V and J ends, which lost 5 bases and 2 bases, there was a span of 15 bases. This CDR3 region has 15 residues. Germline-derived CDR1 and CDR2 are MNHNS and SASEGT. The CDR3 is CASSPLGDTQETQYF. For the CDR3, the DNA is TGTGCCAGCAGTCCCCTCGGGGACACGCAAGAGACCCAGTACTTC.

This clonotype was seen at least ten times. The CDR3 nucleotides read TGTGCCAGCAGCCCGGCAGGTTTCTATGGCTACACCTTC. Its protein is CASSPAGFYGYTF. The genes are TRBV3-1 and TRBJ1-2; the D is unclear. Germline CDR1 is LGHDT and CDR2 is YNNKEL (reference sequence). CDR3 length: 13 amino acids. Trimming pared 4 bases from V and 4 bases from J, leaving 10 bases between. Drawing the rest from reference TRBV3-1 and TRBJ1-2, the complete variable domain is DTAVSQTPKYLVTQMGNDKSIKCEQNLGHDTMYWYKQDSKKFLKIMFSYNNKELIINETVPNRFSPKSPDKAHLNLHINSLELGDSAVYFCASSPAGFYGYTFGSGTRLTVV.